The next 9 T cell receptor beta chains were all read from a single sample in a study of tumor and adjacent non-tumor tissue in lung cancer. TCRbeta libraries were built with three rounds of nested PCR, modified from ARM-PCR. TCRdb ran MiXCR on the multiplex PCR reads and lists one entry per CDR3 protein. Of 80,000 to 100,000 distinct CDR3 sequences listed, about 80% are singletons. This sample's RNA came from whole unsorted tissue. More than 3 cm separated this lung sample from the edge of the tumor. The sample consisted of distant non-tumor lung tissue. The receptors stem from a man in his sixties with small cell lung cancer.

At least ten counts were recorded for this clonotype. The V gene is TRBV5-6, the J gene TRBJ2-2; D might be TRBD2 (7 bases). Germline CDR1 is SGHDT and CDR2 is YYEEEE. V shed 0 bases and J shed 4 bases, with 10 bases lying between them. The CDR3 is 15 residues long. CDR3 nucleotide sequence: TGTGCCAGCAGCTTGGGGGGGGGCCTCACCGGGGAGCTGTTTTTT. Translated, it gives CASSLGGGLTGELFF.

To note about this clonotype: At one end, the junction sequence differs from germline, possibly due to a read error. The chain couples TRBV9 to TRBJ2-7; the D is unclear. The CDR3 runs to 12 residues. The germline V gene encodes CDR1 SGDLS and CDR2 YYNGEE. The DNA for the CDR3 is TGTACCAGCAGCGAGGAGTCCCACGAGCAGTACTTC. Its translation is CTSSEESHEQYF.

By share, this clonotype ranks as medium-sized. The genes are TRBV6-1 and TRBJ2-3, with D perhaps TRBD2 (6 bases). V was pared by 7 bases and J by 3 bases, with 17 bases between. The CDR3 runs 15 residues. CDR1 and CDR2 (germline): MNHNS, SASEGT. In DNA, the CDR3 is TGTGCCAGCACCGCACCTAGCGAAGGAACAGATACGCAGTATTTT. Translated: CASTAPSEGTDTQYF.

This clonotype was seen repeatedly, ten times or more. This rearrangement joins TRBV5-1 to TRBJ2-1; TRBD2 matches at 9 bases. The germline V gene has CDR1 SGHRS and CDR2 YFSETQ. The CDR3 has 15 residues. Trimming removed 0 bases from V and 6 bases from J; junction bases left unmatched: 4. CDR3: CASSLGLAETNEQFF. DNA of the CDR3: TGCGCCAGCAGCTTGGGACTAGCGGAAACCAATGAGCAGTTCTTC.

The gene calls are TRBV11-2 and TRBJ2-1, with 7 bases that match TRBD2. The J segment lost 12 bases and the V segment lost 4 bases, leaving 9 bases of the junction unmatched. This CDR3 is built from 13 residues. From germline, CDR1 is SGHAT and CDR2 FQNNGV. CDR3 sequence (DNA): TGTGCCAGCAGCTCAGTTACTAGCGTGCTGCAGTTCTTC. Protein: CASSSVTSVLQFF.

The J gene is TRBJ1-2, the V gene TRBV29-1; D call uncertain. This CDR3 is built from 12 residues. The germline V gene has CDR1 SQVTM and CDR2 ANQGSEA. V was trimmed by 8 bases and J by 10 bases, leaving 20 bases between them. In nucleotides, the CDR3 is TGCAGCACACGAGGCAATGAGGATGACTACACCTTC. Its protein is CSTRGNEDDYTF. Complete variable domain (other parts from reference TRBV29-1 and TRBJ1-2): SAVISQKPSRDICQRGTSLTIQCQVDSQVTMMFWYRQQPGQSLTLIATANQGSEATYESGFVIDKFPISRPNLTFSTLTVSNMSPEDSSIYLCSTRGNEDDYTFGSGTRLTVV.

By share, this clonotype counts as medium-sized (0.01 to 0.1%). The chain has TRBV6-5 and TRBJ2-2; perhaps TRBD2 as D (6 bases). Germline CDR1 is MNHEY and CDR2 is SVGAGI. The CDR3 has 16 residues. The V gene lost 6 bases and the J gene lost 5 bases, with 19 bases spanning the gap. The CDR3 bases are TGTGCCAGCAGACCCTGGCGGGGTGATTCTACCGGGGAGCTGTTTTTT. Protein product: CASRPWRGDSTGELFF.

As concerns this clonotype: An end of the junction does not agree with germline; a read error may underlie this. The chain combines TRBV4-1 with TRBJ2-1; perhaps TRBD2 as D (6 bases). The CDR3 is 16 amino acids. CDR1 is MGHRA, CDR2 YSYEKL, per germline. In nucleotides, the CDR3 is TGCGCCAGCAGCCGAGAGGGAGGTATTCTTCTCAATGACCAGTTCTTC. Protein: CASSREGGILLNDQFF.

This chain joins TRBV6-5 and TRBJ2-1; TRBD2 matches at 7 bases. From germline, CDR1 is MNHEY and CDR2 SVGAGI. This CDR3 region has 16 residues. The V and J ends lost 10 bases and 8 bases, in that order; junction bases with no gene match: 20. The CDR3 loop reads CATSKASGIEYYEQFF. The CDR3 DNA is TGTGCCACATCTAAGGCAAGCGGGATCGAATACTATGAGCAGTTCTTC.